The 10 T cell receptor beta chains in this list originate from one sample, sequenced in a study of OX40 agonist ivuxolimab in advanced cancers. TCRdb keeps only in-frame clones here, not all; method: immunoSEQ multiplex PCR. The repertoire holds about 48,000 clones, about three quarters seen once, with around 7% in the top ten. The source was CD4+ or CD8+ T cells sorted from blood, collected in a trial of the OX40 agonist ivuxolimab. All receptors derive from an adult with an advanced solid tumor such as melanoma, head and neck, liver or kidney cancer.

A few counts support this clone. V and J are TRBV25-1 and TRBJ1-5; D gene unclear. V gave up 5 bases and J gave up 0 bases, with 2 bases separating them. Germline V gene data show CDR1 as MGHDK and CDR2 as SYGVNS. The CDR3 sequence is 12 residues long. CDR3 sequence reads: CASSNSNQPQHF. In DNA, the CDR3 is TGTGCCAGCAGTAATAGCAATCAGCCCCAGCATTTT.

The rearrangement links TRBV2 to TRBJ2-1, with 11 bases matching TRBD2. Germline V gene lookup returns CDR1 SNHLY and CDR2 FYNNEI. The CDR3 is 16 residues long. Unmatched junction bases numbered 7, after V lost 3 bases and J lost 6 bases. CDR3 protein: CASSESGTSGLNEQFF. For the CDR3, the DNA is TGTGCCAGCAGTGAGAGTGGGACTAGCGGCCTCAATGAGCAGTTCTTC. Full variable domain (missing parts from reference TRBV2 and TRBJ2-1): EPEVTQTPSHQVTQMGQEVILRCVPISNHLYFYWYRQILGQKVEFLVSFYNNEISEKSEIFDDQFSVERPDGSNFTLKIRSTKLEDSAMYFCASSESGTSGLNEQFFGPGTRLTVL.

The chain is built from TRBV11-3 and TRBJ1-1; D may be TRBD1 (5 bases). With 1 base removed from V and 1 base from J, the gap between germline ends came to 16 bases. The V gene's germline CDR1 is SGHNT and CDR2 YENEEA. The CDR3 is 17 residues long. In DNA form, the CDR3 reads TGTGCCAGCAGCTTAGCTCGGGGGGATAAGCCGAACACTGAAGCTTTCTTT. Protein: CASSLARGDKPNTEAFF.

In nucleotides, the CDR3 is TGTGCCAGCAGCCAATCTCGCCGACTAGCGGGCAAACAAGAGACCCAGTACTTC. Translating it yields CASSQSRRLAGKQETQYF. The chain employs TRBV7-8 and TRBJ2-5; 10 nucleotides align to TRBD2. Per germline, CDR1 SGHVS and CDR2 FQNEAQ. There are 18 residues in the CDR3. Trimming removed 5 bases from V and 2 bases from J; junction bases left unmatched: 14.

V is TRBV7-2 and J is TRBJ2-3, with D unresolved. Germline V gene data show CDR1 as SGHTA and CDR2 as FQGNSA. V lost 6 bases, J lost 7 bases, and 8 bases lay in between. The CDR3 loop spans 11 amino acids. CDR3: CASRGTNTQYF. CDR3 nucleotide sequence: TGTGCCAGCAGGGGTACGAATACGCAGTATTTT.

The gene calls are TRBV9 and TRBJ2-7; D may match TRBD1 or TRBD2 (6 bases each). The CDR3 has 19 amino acids. Trimming took 7 bases from V and 5 from J, leaving 34 bases between them. CDR1 SGDLS and CDR2 YYNGEE come from the germline V gene. In nucleotides, the CDR3 is TGTGCCAGCCTATCCCGAATCCAGGACAAGGGGGGAGAGGACCACGAGCAGTACTTC. This codes for CASLSRIQDKGGEDHEQYF.

The V call is TRBV7-2, the J call TRBJ1-2; D unresolved. The CDR3 totals 14 residues. The germline V gene encodes CDR1 SGHTA and CDR2 FQGNSA. V shed 5 bases and J shed 2 bases, with 12 bases lying between them. CDR3 sequence reads: CASSLRRKNYGYTF. CDR3 DNA: TGTGCCAGCAGCCTCAGAAGAAAAAACTATGGCTACACCTTC. The entire variable domain, with the rest obtained from reference TRBV7-2 and TRBJ1-2, is as follows: GAGVSQSPSNKVTEKGKDVELRCDPISGHTALYWYRQSLGQGLEFLIYFQGNSAPDKSGLPSDRFSAERTGGSVSTLTIQRTQQEDSAVYLCASSLRRKNYGYTFGSGTRLTVV.

This clone occurred once. The chain carries TRBV7-6 and TRBJ1-2; D is unresolved. Germline-derived CDR1 and CDR2 are SGHVS and FNYEAQ. V lost 3 bases and J lost 0, with 14 bases in between. This CDR3 is 16 amino acids long. The DNA of the CDR3 is TGTGCCAGCAGCTTCTCCGAAGAGATTACTAACTATGGCTACACCTTC. Protein product: CASSFSEEITNYGYTF.

V usage is TRBV6-5 and J usage is TRBJ2-3; D is undetermined. CDR3 size: 13 residues. Trimming took 2 bases from V and 2 from J, leaving 5 bases between them. Germline V gives CDR1 MNHEY, CDR2 SVGAGI. The CDR3 coding sequence is TGTGCCAGCAGTTACGTTGACACAGATACGCAGTATTTT. Amino acids: CASSYVDTDTQYF.

V usage is TRBV7-8 and J usage is TRBJ2-5; D perhaps matches TRBD2 (7 bases). Trimming took 1 base from V and 5 from J, leaving 17 bases between them. The germline V gene has CDR1 SGHVS and CDR2 FQNEAQ. This CDR3 has 16 residues. The CDR3 is CASSLVLSGGRETQYF. CDR3 sequence (DNA): TGTGCCAGCAGCTTAGTGCTCTCGGGGGGCCGGGAGACCCAGTACTTC.